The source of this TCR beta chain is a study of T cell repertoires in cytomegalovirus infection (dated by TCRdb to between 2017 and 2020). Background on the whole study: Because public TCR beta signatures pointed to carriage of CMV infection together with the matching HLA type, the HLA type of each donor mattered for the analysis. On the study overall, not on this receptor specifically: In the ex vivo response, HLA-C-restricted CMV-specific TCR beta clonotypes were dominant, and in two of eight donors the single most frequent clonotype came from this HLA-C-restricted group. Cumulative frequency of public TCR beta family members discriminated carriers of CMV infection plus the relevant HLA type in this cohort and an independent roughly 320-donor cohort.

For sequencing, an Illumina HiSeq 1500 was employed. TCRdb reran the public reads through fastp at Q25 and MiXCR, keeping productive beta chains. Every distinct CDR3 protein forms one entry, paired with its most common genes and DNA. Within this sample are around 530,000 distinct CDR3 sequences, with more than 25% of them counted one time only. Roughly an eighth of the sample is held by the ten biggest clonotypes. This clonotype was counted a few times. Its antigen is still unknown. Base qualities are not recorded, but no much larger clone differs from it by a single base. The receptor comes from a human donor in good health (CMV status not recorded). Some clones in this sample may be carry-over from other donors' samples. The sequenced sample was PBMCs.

CDR3 reads: CATSDPGTAREGYTF. The nucleotide sequence is given as TGTGCCACCAGTGACCCCGGGACCGCCAGGGAGGGCTACACCTTC. The sequence is built from TRBV24-1 and TRBJ1-2; the D segment could be TRBD1, given 5 matching bases. The V end loses 4 bases and the J end loses 8 bases, and a stretch of 19 bases separates them. From the cysteine through the phenylalanine, the CDR3 covers 15 amino acids. Only the CDR3 DNA is retained, 45 bases long and in frame from the first base. CDR1 and CDR2 are read off the germline V gene as KGHDR and SFDVKD.